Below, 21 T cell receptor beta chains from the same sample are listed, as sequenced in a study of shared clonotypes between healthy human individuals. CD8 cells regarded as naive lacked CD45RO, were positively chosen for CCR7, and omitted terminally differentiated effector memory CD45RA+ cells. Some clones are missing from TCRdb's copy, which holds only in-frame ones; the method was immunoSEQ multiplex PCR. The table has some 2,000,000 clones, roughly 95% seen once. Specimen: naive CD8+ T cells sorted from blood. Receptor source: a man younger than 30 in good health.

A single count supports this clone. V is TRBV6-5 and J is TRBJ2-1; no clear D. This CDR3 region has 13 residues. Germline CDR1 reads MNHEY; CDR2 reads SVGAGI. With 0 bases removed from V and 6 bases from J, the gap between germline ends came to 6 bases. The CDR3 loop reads CASSYSRANEQFF. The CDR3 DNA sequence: TGTGCCAGCAGTTACTCAAGGGCCAATGAGCAGTTCTTC.

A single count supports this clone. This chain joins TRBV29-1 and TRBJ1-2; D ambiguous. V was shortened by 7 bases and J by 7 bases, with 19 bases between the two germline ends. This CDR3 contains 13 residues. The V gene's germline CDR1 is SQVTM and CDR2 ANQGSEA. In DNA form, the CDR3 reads TGCAGCGCCATCTACGGACCCTCCAGTGGCTACACCTTC. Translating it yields CSAIYGPSSGYTF. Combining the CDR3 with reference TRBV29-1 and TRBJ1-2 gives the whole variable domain SAVISQKPSRDICQRGTSLTIQCQVDSQVTMMFWYRQQPGQSLTLIATANQGSEATYESGFVIDKFPISRPNLTFSTLTVSNMSPEDSSIYLCSAIYGPSSGYTFGSGTRLTVV.

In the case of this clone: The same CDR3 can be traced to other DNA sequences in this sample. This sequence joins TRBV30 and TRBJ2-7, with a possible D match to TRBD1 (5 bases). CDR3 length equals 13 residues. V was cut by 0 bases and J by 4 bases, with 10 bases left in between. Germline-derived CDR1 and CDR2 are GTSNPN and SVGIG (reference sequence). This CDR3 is CAWSVGQGYEQYF. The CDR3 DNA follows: TGTGCCTGGAGTGTCGGTCAGGGTTACGAGCAGTACTTC.

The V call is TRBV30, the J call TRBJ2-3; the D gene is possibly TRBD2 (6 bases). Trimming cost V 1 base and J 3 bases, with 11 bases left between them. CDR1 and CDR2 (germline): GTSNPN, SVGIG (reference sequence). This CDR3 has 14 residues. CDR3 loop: CAWSAWGRTDTQYF. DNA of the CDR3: TGTGCCTGGAGTGCGTGGGGGAGGACAGATACGCAGTATTTT.

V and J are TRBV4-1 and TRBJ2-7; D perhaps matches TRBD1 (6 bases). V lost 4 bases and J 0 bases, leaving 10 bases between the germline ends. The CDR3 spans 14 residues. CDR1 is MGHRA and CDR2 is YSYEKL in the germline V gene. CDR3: CASSPLDSSYEQYF. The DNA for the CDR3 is TGCGCCAGCAGCCCCCTGGACAGCTCCTACGAGCAGTACTTC.

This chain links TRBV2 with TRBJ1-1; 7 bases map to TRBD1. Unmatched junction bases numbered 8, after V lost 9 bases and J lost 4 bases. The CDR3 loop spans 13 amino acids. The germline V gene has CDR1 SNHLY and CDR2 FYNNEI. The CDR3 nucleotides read TGTGCCAGTAGGGGACAGAGAATCACTGAAGCTTTCTTT. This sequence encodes CASRGQRITEAFF.

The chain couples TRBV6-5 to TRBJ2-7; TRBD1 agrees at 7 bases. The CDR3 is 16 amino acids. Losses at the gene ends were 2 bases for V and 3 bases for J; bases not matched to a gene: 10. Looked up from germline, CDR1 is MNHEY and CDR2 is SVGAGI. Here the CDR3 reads CASSYQPGQIGYEQYF. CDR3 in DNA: TGTGCCAGCAGTTACCAACCGGGACAGATAGGCTACGAGCAGTACTTC.

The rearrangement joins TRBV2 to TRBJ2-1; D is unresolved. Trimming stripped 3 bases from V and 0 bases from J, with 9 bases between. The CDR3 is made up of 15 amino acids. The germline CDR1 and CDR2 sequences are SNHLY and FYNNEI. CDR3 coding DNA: TGTGCCAGCAGTGACTACCGTAACTCCTACAATGAGCAGTTCTTC. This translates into CASSDYRNSYNEQFF.

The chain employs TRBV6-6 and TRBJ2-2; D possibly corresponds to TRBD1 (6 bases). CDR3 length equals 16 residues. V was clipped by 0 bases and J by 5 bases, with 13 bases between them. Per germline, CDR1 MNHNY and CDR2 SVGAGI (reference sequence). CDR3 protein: CASSYSNREGTGELFF. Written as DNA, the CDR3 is TGTGCCAGCAGTTACTCGAACAGGGAAGGGACCGGGGAGCTGTTTTTT.

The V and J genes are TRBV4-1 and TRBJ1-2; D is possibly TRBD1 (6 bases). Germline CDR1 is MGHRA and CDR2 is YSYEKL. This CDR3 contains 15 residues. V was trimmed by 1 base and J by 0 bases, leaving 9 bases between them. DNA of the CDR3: TGCGCCAGCAGCCAAGGGACAGCAGCTAACTATGGCTACACCTTC. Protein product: CASSQGTAANYGYTF.

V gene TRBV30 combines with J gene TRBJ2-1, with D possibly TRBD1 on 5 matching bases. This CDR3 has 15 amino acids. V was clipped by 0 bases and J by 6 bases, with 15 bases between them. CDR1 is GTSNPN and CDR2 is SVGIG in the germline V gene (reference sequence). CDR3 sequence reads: CAWSVLGASVNEQFF. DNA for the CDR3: TGTGCCTGGAGTGTTTTAGGGGCCTCGGTCAATGAGCAGTTCTTC. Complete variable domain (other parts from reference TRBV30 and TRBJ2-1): SQTIHQWPATLVQPVGSPLSLECTVEGTSNPNLYWYRQAAGRGLQLLFYSVGIGQISSEVPQNLSASRPQDRQFILSSKKLLLSDSGFYLCAWSVLGASVNEQFFGPGTRLTVL.

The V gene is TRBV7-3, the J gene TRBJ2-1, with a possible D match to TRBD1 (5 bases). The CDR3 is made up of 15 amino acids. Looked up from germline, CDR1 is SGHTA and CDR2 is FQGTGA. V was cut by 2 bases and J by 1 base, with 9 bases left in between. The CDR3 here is CASSLYQGSYNEQFF. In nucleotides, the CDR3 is TGTGCCAGCAGCTTATATCAGGGATCCTACAATGAGCAGTTCTTC.

CDR3 protein: CAWSVSLAGVVREKLFF. The CDR3 DNA sequence: TGTGCCTGGAGTGTAAGTCTTGCAGGGGTGGTTCGTGAAAAACTGTTTTTT. V and J are TRBV30 and TRBJ1-4; D possibly corresponds to TRBD1 (6 bases). The V and J ends lost 0 bases and 7 bases respectively, with 21 bases between them. CDR1 is GTSNPN and CDR2 is SVGIG in the germline V gene (reference sequence). CDR3 length equals 17 residues.

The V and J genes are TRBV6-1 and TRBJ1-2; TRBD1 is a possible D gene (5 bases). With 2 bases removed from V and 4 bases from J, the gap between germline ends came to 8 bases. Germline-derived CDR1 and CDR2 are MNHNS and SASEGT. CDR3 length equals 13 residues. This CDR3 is CASSEPGGYGYTF. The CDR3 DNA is TGTGCCAGCAGTGAACCCGGGGGCTATGGCTACACCTTC.

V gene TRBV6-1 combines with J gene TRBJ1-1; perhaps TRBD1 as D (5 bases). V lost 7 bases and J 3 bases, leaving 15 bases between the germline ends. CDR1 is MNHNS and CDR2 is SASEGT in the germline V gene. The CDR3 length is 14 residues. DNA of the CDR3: TGTGCCAGCACCCTAAACGAGGGGTACACTGAAGCTTTCTTT. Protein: CASTLNEGYTEAFF.

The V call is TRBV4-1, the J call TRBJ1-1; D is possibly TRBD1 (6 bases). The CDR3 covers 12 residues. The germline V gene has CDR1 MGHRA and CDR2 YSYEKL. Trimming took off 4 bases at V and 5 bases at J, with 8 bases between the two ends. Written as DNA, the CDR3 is TGCGCCAGCAGCCTCAGGGGAACTGAAGCTTTCTTT. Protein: CASSLRGTEAFF.

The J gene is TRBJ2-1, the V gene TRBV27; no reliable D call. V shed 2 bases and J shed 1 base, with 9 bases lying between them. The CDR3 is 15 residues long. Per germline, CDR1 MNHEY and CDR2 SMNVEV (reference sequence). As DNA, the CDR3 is TGTGCCAGCAGTTTAATGGCGGCATCCTACAATGAGCAGTTCTTC. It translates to CASSLMAASYNEQFF.

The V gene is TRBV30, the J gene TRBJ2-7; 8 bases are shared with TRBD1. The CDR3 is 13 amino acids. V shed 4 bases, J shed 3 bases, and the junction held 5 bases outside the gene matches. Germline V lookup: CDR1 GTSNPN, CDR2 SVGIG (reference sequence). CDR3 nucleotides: TGTGCCTGGAACTCCGGGACAGGCTACGAGCAGTACTTC. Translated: CAWNSGTGYEQYF.

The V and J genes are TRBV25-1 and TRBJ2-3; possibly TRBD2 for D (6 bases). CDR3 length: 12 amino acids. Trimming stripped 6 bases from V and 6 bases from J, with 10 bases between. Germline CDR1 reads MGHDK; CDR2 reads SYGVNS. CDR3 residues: CASRWGGDTQYF. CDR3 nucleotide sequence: TGTGCCAGCAGATGGGGAGGCGATACGCAGTATTTT.

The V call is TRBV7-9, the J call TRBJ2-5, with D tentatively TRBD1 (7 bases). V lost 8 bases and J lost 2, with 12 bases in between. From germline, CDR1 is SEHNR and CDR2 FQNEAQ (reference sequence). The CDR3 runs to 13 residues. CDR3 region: CASCGTEQETQYF. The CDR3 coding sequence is TGTGCCAGCTGCGGGACAGAACAAGAGACCCAGTACTTC.

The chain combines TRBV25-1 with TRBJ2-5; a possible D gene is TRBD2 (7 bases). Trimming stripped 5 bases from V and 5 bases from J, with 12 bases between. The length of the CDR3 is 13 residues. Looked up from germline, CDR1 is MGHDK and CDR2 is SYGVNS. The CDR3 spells CASSTGRGETQYF. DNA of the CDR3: TGTGCCAGCAGTACAGGGAGGGGGGAGACCCAGTACTTC.